This T cell receptor beta chain was documented in a study of blood T cell repertoires in COVID-19. Using immunoSEQ multiplex PCR, the repertoire was profiled, and TCRdb retains in-frame clones only, with some absent. The sample records 280,000 or so clones, 88% being singletons. This clone was counted once. The sample was peripheral blood. The receptor's source is a woman in her twenties or thirties who had recovered from COVID-19.

CDR3 sequence (DNA): TGTGCCAGCAGTTACTCGATCGAGCCAGGGGTCGGCGAGCAGTACTTC. Translation: CASSYSIEPGVGEQYF. The chain links TRBV6-5 to TRBJ2-7; TRBD1 is a possible D gene (6 bases). The germline gives CDR1 MNHEY, CDR2 SVGAGI. The CDR3 runs 16 residues. V lost 0 bases, J lost 6 bases, and 18 bases lay in between.